The sequence of this TCR beta chain was determined in a study of T cell repertoires in ileal Crohn's disease. This table comes from immunoSEQ multiplex PCR, and its TCRdb copy is limited to in-frame clones, with some not included. The repertoire has more than 11,000 clones, nearly 90% of them found once; the top ten carry 3.5% to 4.5%. CDR3 length equals 11 residues. Germline V gene lookup returns CDR1 ENHRY and CDR2 SYGVKD. Trimming removed 11 bases from V and 3 bases from J, with 8 bases in between. The source is an adult with Crohn's disease. Sample: ileal tissue. The rearrangement joins TRBV10-3 to TRBJ2-1, with no clear D. The CDR3 sequence: CAVRNYNEQFF. The DNA of the CDR3 is TGTGCCGTCCGTAACTACAATGAGCAGTTCTTC.